The rows below give T cell receptor beta chains drawn from one sample of a study of Tregs in tolerant kidney transplant recipients. Clones were sequenced by immunoSEQ multiplex PCR, and TCRdb holds only the in-frame ones, with some missing. The sample comprises tens of thousands of clones, approximately 91% of which are singletons, and 0.35% to 0.5% rests with the top ten. Here the sequenced sample was CD4+ T cells from blood, taken before the transplant. These receptor sequences come from a human donor who received a combined kidney and bone marrow transplant. Each CDR3 is given with its conserved first and last residue. The order of the fields is D gene, V gene, clone size, J gene, CDR3 protein, CDR3 DNA. D genes are given only for firm matches. Clone sizes are given selectively: once, few, many, or a class where the clone is expanded.

d_gene: TRBD1; v_gene: TRBV5-1; abundance: NA; j_gene: TRBJ2-7; CDR3aa: CASSFGTGDNEQYF; CDR3nt: TGCGCCAGCAGCTTTGGGACAGGGGACAACGAGCAGTACTTC
d_gene: NA; v_gene: TRBV15; abundance: NA; j_gene: TRBJ2-5; CDR3aa: CATSRDHAAQETQYF; CDR3nt: TGTGCCACCAGCAGAGATCACGCGGCGCAAGAGACCCAGTACTTC
d_gene: TRBD2; v_gene: TRBV11-2; abundance: NA; j_gene: TRBJ2-7; CDR3aa: CASSLAASGSYEQYF; CDR3nt: TGTGCCAGCAGCTTAGCGGCTAGCGGGAGTTACGAGCAGTACTTC
d_gene: TRBD2; v_gene: TRBV27; abundance: NA; j_gene: TRBJ2-1; CDR3aa: CASSLAPLGGRMNEQFF; CDR3nt: TGTGCCAGCAGTTTGGCCCCACTCGGCGGGAGAATGAATGAGCAGTTCTTC
d_gene: NA; v_gene: TRBV5-1; abundance: few; j_gene: TRBJ2-7; CDR3aa: CASRSIQGSYEQYF; CDR3nt: TGCGCCAGCAGATCTATACAGGGCTCCTACGAGCAGTACTTC
d_gene: TRBD2; v_gene: TRBV28; abundance: few; j_gene: TRBJ2-7; CDR3aa: CASSPSNLGLAGGINYEQYF; CDR3nt: TGTGCCAGCAGTCCCTCCAACCTAGGACTAGCGGGAGGGATAAACTACGAGCAGTACTTC
d_gene: TRBD2; v_gene: TRBV27; abundance: once; j_gene: TRBJ2-1; CDR3aa: CASVTSGSYNEQFF; CDR3nt: TGTGCCAGCGTTACTAGCGGCTCCTACAATGAGCAGTTCTTC
d_gene: NA; v_gene: TRBV5-1; abundance: NA; j_gene: TRBJ2-1; CDR3aa: CASSLYVGGHSSSYNEQFF; CDR3nt: TGCGCCAGCAGCTTGTACGTGGGAGGACATAGCAGCTCCTACAATGAGCAGTTCTTC
d_gene: NA; v_gene: TRBV2; abundance: NA; j_gene: TRBJ2-5; CDR3aa: CASSGRRYQETQYF; CDR3nt: TGTGCCAGCAGTGGTCGGCGGTACCAAGAGACCCAGTACTTC
d_gene: NA; v_gene: TRBV7-2; abundance: NA; j_gene: TRBJ2-7; CDR3aa: CASSNRLTAYEQYF; CDR3nt: TGTGCCAGCAGTAACCGCCTAACCGCCTACGAGCAGTACTTC
d_gene: TRBD1; v_gene: TRBV5-1; abundance: NA; j_gene: TRBJ2-6; CDR3aa: CASSSIGTGVFSGANVLTF; CDR3nt: TGCGCCAGCAGCTCAATCGGGACAGGGGTATTTTCTGGGGCCAACGTCCTGACTTTC
d_gene: NA; v_gene: TRBV18; abundance: NA; j_gene: TRBJ1-2; CDR3aa: CASSLKAQGRDYTF; CDR3nt: TGTGCCAGCTCACTTAAAGCGCAGGGGAGAGACTACACCTTC
d_gene: NA; v_gene: TRBV20-1; abundance: few; j_gene: TRBJ1-2; CDR3aa: CSGIYGYTF; CDR3nt: TGCAGTGGTATCTATGGCTACACCTTC
d_gene: NA; v_gene: TRBV4-1; abundance: NA; j_gene: TRBJ2-7; CDR3aa: CASSQGGHRDTAYYEQYF; CDR3nt: TGCGCCAGCAGCCAAGGAGGCCACCGGGACACAGCCTACTACGAGCAGTACTTC
d_gene: NA; v_gene: TRBV6-6; abundance: NA; j_gene: TRBJ2-3; CDR3aa: CASSPGVGTDTQYF; CDR3nt: TGTGCCAGCAGCCCGGGAGTTGGTACAGATACGCAGTATTTT
d_gene: TRBD2; v_gene: TRBV19; abundance: NA; j_gene: TRBJ2-3; CDR3aa: CASIGASGSRYTDTQYF; CDR3nt: TGTGCCAGTATTGGTGCTAGCGGGAGCCGTTACACAGATACGCAGTATTTT
d_gene: NA; v_gene: TRBV25-1; abundance: NA; j_gene: TRBJ2-5; CDR3aa: CASSEYIRAGKGETQYF; CDR3nt: TGTGCCAGCAGTGAATATATTCGGGCGGGGAAAGGGGAGACCCAGTACTTC
d_gene: TRBD2; v_gene: TRBV7-2; abundance: once; j_gene: TRBJ2-7; CDR3aa: CASSTRGGYEQYF; CDR3nt: TGTGCCAGCAGCACCCGGGGGGGATACGAGCAGTACTTC
d_gene: NA; v_gene: TRBV30; abundance: few; j_gene: TRBJ1-4; CDR3aa: CAWSWASTNEKLFF; CDR3nt: TGTGCCTGGAGTTGGGCTTCAACTAATGAAAAACTGTTTTTT
d_gene: TRBD1; v_gene: TRBV28; abundance: NA; j_gene: TRBJ1-5; CDR3aa: CASSLPGQGFNQPQHF; CDR3nt: TGTGCCAGCAGTTTGCCGGGACAGGGCTTTAATCAGCCCCAGCATTTT
d_gene: NA; v_gene: TRBV2; abundance: NA; j_gene: TRBJ1-3; CDR3aa: CASSIDGNTIYF; CDR3nt: TGTGCCAGCTCAATAGATGGAAACACCATATATTTT
d_gene: TRBD1; v_gene: TRBV5-4; abundance: NA; j_gene: TRBJ1-1; CDR3aa: CASSPATGAMNTEAFF; CDR3nt: TGTGCCAGCAGCCCCGCGACAGGGGCTATGAACACTGAAGCTTTCTTT
d_gene: NA; v_gene: TRBV4-2; abundance: NA; j_gene: TRBJ2-1; CDR3aa: CASSQEAPAWEAFYEQFF; CDR3nt: TGTGCCAGCAGCCAAGAAGCACCTGCGTGGGAGGCCTTCTATGAGCAGTTCTTC
d_gene: TRBD1; v_gene: TRBV18; abundance: NA; j_gene: TRBJ2-7; CDR3aa: CASSPTGTGSGEQYF; CDR3nt: TGTGCCAGCTCACCGACCGGGACAGGGAGTGGCGAGCAGTACTTC
d_gene: NA; v_gene: TRBV30; abundance: NA; j_gene: TRBJ2-3; CDR3aa: CAWNRGVADTQYF; CDR3nt: TGTGCCTGGAACCGAGGTGTGGCAGATACGCAGTATTTT
d_gene: TRBD1; v_gene: TRBV19; abundance: NA; j_gene: TRBJ2-7; CDR3aa: CASSRDRGQEQYF; CDR3nt: TGTGCCAGTAGCCGGGACAGGGGGCAAGAGCAGTACTTC
d_gene: TRBD1; v_gene: TRBV29-1; abundance: NA; j_gene: TRBJ2-5; CDR3aa: CSVAGQGKTQYF; CDR3nt: TGCAGCGTCGCGGGACAGGGAAAAACCCAGTACTTC
d_gene: TRBD1; v_gene: TRBV5-1; abundance: NA; j_gene: TRBJ1-2; CDR3aa: CASSARTGAYGYTF; CDR3nt: TGCGCCAGCAGCGCCCGGACAGGGGCCTATGGCTACACCTTC
d_gene: NA; v_gene: TRBV5-6; abundance: NA; j_gene: TRBJ2-1; CDR3aa: CASSLLGGVYNEQFF; CDR3nt: TGTGCCAGCAGCTTGTTAGGGGGGGTCTACAATGAGCAGTTCTTC
d_gene: NA; v_gene: TRBV5-1; abundance: once; j_gene: TRBJ1-1; CDR3aa: CASTPDSTNTEAFF; CDR3nt: TGCGCCAGCACGCCGGACAGTACGAACACTGAAGCTTTCTTT
d_gene: TRBD2; v_gene: TRBV10-2; abundance: NA; j_gene: TRBJ2-5; CDR3aa: CASIGLAGQETQYF; CDR3nt: TGCGCCAGCATTGGACTAGCGGGCCAAGAGACCCAGTACTTC
d_gene: TRBD2; v_gene: TRBV5-1; abundance: once; j_gene: TRBJ2-7; CDR3aa: CASSPPTSGTSYEQYF; CDR3nt: TGCGCCAGCAGCCCGCCGACTAGCGGAACGTCCTACGAGCAGTACTTC
d_gene: NA; v_gene: TRBV14; abundance: once; j_gene: TRBJ2-5; CDR3aa: CASSPASWETQYF; CDR3nt: TGTGCCAGCAGCCCCGCTAGCTGGGAGACCCAGTACTTC
d_gene: TRBD1; v_gene: TRBV30; abundance: few; j_gene: TRBJ1-2; CDR3aa: CAWSARGQGARGYTF; CDR3nt: TGTGCCTGGAGTGCCCGGGGACAGGGGGCGAGAGGCTACACCTTC
d_gene: TRBD2; v_gene: TRBV9; abundance: NA; j_gene: TRBJ2-5; CDR3aa: CASSVGLAGGDETQYF; CDR3nt: TGTGCCAGCAGCGTGGGACTAGCGGGAGGGGATGAGACCCAGTACTTC
d_gene: NA; v_gene: TRBV11-3; abundance: NA; j_gene: TRBJ2-7; CDR3aa: CASSLGRGTGNYEQYF; CDR3nt: TGTGCCAGCAGCTTAGGCCGCGGGACGGGGAACTACGAGCAGTACTTC
d_gene: TRBD1; v_gene: TRBV7-6; abundance: NA; j_gene: TRBJ2-7; CDR3aa: CASSLVDRGTSYEQYF; CDR3nt: TGTGCCAGCAGCTTAGTAGACAGGGGTACCTCCTACGAGCAGTACTTC
d_gene: NA; v_gene: TRBV9; abundance: NA; j_gene: TRBJ2-7; CDR3aa: CASSVGPQHYEQYF; CDR3nt: TGTGCCAGCAGCGTAGGGCCACAGCATTACGAGCAGTACTTC
d_gene: NA; v_gene: TRBV18; abundance: NA; j_gene: TRBJ2-7; CDR3aa: CASSPDTYEQYF; CDR3nt: TGTGCCAGCTCACCGGACACCTACGAGCAGTACTTC
d_gene: TRBD1; v_gene: TRBV5-1; abundance: NA; j_gene: TRBJ2-3; CDR3aa: CATHLVGGATDTQYF; CDR3nt: TGCGCCACCCACCTCGTAGGGGGCGCCACAGATACGCAGTATTTT
d_gene: NA; v_gene: TRBV10-3; abundance: NA; j_gene: TRBJ2-7; CDR3aa: CAISESRGLYEQYF; CDR3nt: TGTGCCATCAGTGAGTCGAGAGGGCTCTACGAGCAGTACTTC
d_gene: NA; v_gene: TRBV19; abundance: NA; j_gene: TRBJ1-2; CDR3aa: CASSIGSESYGYTF; CDR3nt: TGTGCCAGTAGTATTGGCAGCGAAAGCTATGGCTACACCTTC
d_gene: TRBD1; v_gene: TRBV7-3; abundance: once; j_gene: TRBJ2-1; CDR3aa: CASSAVRGPYNEQFF; CDR3nt: TGTGCCAGCAGCGCCGTTAGGGGGCCTTACAATGAGCAGTTCTTC
d_gene: TRBD2; v_gene: TRBV5-1; abundance: once; j_gene: TRBJ2-1; CDR3aa: CASSPGTRLNEQFF; CDR3nt: TGCGCCAGCAGCCCAGGGACTAGACTCAATGAGCAGTTCTTC
d_gene: TRBD1; v_gene: TRBV27; abundance: NA; j_gene: TRBJ1-4; CDR3aa: CASTRTGVSEKLFF; CDR3nt: TGTGCCAGCACGAGAACAGGGGTCAGTGAAAAACTGTTTTTT
d_gene: TRBD1; v_gene: TRBV30; abundance: NA; j_gene: TRBJ1-2; CDR3aa: CAWSGQGYGYTF; CDR3nt: TGTGCCTGGAGTGGACAGGGGTATGGCTACACCTTC
d_gene: NA; v_gene: TRBV11-2; abundance: once; j_gene: TRBJ2-6; CDR3aa: CASSLRVSGANVLTF; CDR3nt: TGTGCCAGCAGCTTACGGGTCTCTGGGGCCAACGTCCTGACTTTC
d_gene: TRBD1; v_gene: TRBV7-2; abundance: NA; j_gene: TRBJ1-1; CDR3aa: CASSTDRVNTEAFF; CDR3nt: TGTGCCAGCAGCACTGACAGGGTGAACACTGAAGCTTTCTTT
d_gene: NA; v_gene: TRBV2; abundance: NA; j_gene: TRBJ2-3; CDR3aa: CASRGGGNTQYF; CDR3nt: TGTGCCAGCAGGGGAGGAGGGAATACGCAGTATTTT